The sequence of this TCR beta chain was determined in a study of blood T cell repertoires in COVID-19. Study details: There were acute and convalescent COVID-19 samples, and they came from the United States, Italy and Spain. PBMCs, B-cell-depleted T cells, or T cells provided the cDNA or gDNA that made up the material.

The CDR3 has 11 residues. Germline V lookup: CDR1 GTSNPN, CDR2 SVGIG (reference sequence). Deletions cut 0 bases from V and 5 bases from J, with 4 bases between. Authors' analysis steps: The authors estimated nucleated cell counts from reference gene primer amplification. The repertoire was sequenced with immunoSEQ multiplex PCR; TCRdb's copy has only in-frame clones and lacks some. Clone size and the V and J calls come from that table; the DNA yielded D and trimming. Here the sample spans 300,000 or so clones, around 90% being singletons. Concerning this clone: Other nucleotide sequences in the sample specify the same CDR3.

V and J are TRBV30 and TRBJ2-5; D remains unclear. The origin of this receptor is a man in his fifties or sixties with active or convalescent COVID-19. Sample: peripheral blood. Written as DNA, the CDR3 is TGTGCCTGGAGTGTATCGGAGACCCAGTACTTC. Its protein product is CAWSVSETQYF.